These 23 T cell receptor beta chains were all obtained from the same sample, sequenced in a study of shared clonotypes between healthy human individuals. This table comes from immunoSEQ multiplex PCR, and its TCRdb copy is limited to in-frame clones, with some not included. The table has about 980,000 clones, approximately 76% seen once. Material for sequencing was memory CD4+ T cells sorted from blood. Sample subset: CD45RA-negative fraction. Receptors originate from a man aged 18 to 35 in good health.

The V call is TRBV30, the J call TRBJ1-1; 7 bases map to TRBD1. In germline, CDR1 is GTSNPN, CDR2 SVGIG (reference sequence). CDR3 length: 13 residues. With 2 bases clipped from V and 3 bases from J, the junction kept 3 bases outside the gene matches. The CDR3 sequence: CAWSRTGYTEAFF. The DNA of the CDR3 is TGTGCCTGGAGTCGGACAGGCTACACTGAAGCTTTCTTT.

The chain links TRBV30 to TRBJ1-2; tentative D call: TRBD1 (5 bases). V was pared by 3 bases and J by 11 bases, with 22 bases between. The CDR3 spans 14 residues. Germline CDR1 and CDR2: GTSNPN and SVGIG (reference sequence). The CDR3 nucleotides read TGTGCCTGGAGCACAGGATTAACTTATGGAAGGTACACCTTC. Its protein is CAWSTGLTYGRYTF.

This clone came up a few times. This chain's CDR3 is CASSKEGAEAFF. CDR3 in DNA: TGCGCCAGCAGCAAAGAGGGGGCTGAAGCTTTCTTT. This chain joins TRBV5-1 and TRBJ1-1; weak D call: TRBD1 (6 bases). The CDR3 runs to 12 residues. V gave up 4 bases and J gave up 6 bases, with 10 bases separating them. CDR1 SGHRS and CDR2 YFSETQ come from the germline V gene.

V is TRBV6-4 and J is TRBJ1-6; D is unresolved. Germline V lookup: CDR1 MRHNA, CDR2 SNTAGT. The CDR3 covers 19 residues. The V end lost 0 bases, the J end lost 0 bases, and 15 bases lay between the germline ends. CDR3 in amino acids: CASSDSPGNFSSYNSPLHF. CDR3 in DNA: TGTGCCAGCAGTGACTCGCCGGGGAATTTTAGCTCCTATAATTCACCCCTCCACTTT.

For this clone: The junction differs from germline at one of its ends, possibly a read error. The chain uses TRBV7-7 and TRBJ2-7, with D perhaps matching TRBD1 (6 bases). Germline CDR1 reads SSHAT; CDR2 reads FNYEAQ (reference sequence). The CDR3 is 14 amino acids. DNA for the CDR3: TGTGCTAGCAGCTTATTCCAGGGGCACTACGAGCAGTACTTC. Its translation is CASSLFQGHYEQYF.

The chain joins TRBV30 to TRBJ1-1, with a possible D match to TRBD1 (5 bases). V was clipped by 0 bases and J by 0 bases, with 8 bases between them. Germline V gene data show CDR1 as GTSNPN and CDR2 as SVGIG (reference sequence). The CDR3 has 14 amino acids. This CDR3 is CAWSVGPMNTEAFF. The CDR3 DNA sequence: TGTGCCTGGAGTGTGGGACCGATGAACACTGAAGCTTTCTTT.

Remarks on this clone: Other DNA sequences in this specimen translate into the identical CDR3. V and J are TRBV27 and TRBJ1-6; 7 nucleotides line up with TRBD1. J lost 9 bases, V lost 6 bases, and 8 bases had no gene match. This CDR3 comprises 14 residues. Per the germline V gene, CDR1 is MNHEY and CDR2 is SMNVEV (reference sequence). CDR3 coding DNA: TGTGCCAGCAGCCCAGACAGGGCGGGTTCACCCCTCCACTTT. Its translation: CASSPDRAGSPLHF.

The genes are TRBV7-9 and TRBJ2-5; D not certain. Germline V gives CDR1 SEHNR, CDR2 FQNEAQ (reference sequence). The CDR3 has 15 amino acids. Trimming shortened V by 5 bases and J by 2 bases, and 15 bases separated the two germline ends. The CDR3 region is CASSIRQANQETQYF. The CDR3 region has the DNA TGTGCCAGCAGCATAAGACAAGCCAATCAAGAGACCCAGTACTTC.

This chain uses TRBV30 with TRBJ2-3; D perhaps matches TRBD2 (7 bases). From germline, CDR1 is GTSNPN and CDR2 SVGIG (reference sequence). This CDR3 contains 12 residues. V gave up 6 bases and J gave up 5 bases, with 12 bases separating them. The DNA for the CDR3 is TGTGCCTGTAGAGGGGGGGGAGATACGCAGTATTTT. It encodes CACRGGGDTQYF. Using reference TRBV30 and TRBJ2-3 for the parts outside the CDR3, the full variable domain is SQTIHQWPATLVQPVGSPLSLECTVEGTSNPNLYWYRQAAGRGLQLLFYSVGIGQISSEVPQNLSASRPQDRQFILSSKKLLLSDSGFYLCACRGGGDTQYFGPGTRLTVL.

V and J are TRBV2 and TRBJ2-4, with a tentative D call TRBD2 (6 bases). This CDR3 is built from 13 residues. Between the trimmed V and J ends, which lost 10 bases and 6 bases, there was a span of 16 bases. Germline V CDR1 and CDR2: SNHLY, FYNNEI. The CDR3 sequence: CATTGLHGNIQYF. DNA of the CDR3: TGTGCCACAACGGGACTCCACGGAAACATTCAGTACTTC.

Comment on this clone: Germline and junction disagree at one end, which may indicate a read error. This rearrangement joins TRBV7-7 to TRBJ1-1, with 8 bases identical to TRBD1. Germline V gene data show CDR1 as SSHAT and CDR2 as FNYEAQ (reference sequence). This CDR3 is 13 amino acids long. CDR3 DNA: TGTGCTAGCAGCCAGGACAGGGAGACTGAAGCTTTCTTT. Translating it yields CASSQDRETEAFF.

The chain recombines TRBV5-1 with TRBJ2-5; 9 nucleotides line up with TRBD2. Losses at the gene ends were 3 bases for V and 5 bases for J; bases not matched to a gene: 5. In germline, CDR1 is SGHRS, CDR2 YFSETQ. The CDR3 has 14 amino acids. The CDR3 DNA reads TGCGCCAGCAGCTCTAGCGGGATCTGGGAGACCCAGTACTTC. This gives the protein CASSSSGIWETQYF.

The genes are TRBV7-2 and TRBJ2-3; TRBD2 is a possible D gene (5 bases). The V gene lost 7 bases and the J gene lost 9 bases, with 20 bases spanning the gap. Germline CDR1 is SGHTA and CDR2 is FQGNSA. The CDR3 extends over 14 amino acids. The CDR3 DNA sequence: TGTGCCAGCACCCAAGAAGGGTCTCGAGGGACGCAGTATTTT. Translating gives CASTQEGSRGTQYF.

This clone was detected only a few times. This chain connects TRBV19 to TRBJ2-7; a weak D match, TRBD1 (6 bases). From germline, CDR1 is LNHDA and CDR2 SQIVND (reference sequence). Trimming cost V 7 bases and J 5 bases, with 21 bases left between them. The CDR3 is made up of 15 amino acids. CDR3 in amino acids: CASTQTITGTHEQYF. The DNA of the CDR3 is TGTGCCAGTACCCAAACAATCACAGGGACGCACGAGCAGTACTTC.

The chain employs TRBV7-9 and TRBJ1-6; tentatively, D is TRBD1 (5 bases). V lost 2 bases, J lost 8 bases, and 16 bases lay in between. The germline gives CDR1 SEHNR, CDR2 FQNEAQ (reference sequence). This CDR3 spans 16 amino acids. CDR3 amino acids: CASSLSTGLLDSPLHF. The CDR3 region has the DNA TGTGCCAGCAGCTTAAGCACGGGACTGCTGGATTCACCCCTCCACTTT.

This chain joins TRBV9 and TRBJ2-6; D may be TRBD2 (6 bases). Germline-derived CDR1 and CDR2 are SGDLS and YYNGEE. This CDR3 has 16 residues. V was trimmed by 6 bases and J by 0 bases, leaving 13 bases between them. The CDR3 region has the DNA TGTGCCAGCAACCGTGGGGGGAGCTCTGGGGCCAACGTCCTGACTTTC. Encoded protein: CASNRGGSSGANVLTF.

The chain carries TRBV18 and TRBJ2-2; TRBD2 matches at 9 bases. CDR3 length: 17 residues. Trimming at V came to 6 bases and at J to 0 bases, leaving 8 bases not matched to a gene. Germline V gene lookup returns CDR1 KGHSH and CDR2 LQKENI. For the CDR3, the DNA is TGTGCCAGCTCGGATTCGACTAGCGGAACGAACACCGGGGAGCTGTTTTTT. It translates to CASSDSTSGTNTGELFF.

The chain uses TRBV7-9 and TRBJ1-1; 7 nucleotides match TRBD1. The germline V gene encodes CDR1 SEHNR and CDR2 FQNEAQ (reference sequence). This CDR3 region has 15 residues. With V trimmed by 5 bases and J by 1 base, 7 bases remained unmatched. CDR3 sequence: CASSPPGTANTEAFF. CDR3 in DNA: TGTGCCAGCAGCCCCCCCGGGACAGCGAACACTGAAGCTTTCTTT.

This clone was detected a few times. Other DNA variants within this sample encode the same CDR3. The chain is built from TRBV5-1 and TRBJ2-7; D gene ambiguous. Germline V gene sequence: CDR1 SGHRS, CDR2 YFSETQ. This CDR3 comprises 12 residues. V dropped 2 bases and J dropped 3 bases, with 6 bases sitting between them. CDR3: CASSLGNYEQYF. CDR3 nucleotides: TGCGCCAGCAGCTTAGGCAACTACGAGCAGTACTTC.

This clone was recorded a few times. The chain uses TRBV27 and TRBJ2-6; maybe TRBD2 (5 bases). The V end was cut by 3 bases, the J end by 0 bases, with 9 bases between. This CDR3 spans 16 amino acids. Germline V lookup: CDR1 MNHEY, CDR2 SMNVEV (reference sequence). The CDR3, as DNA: TGTGCCAGCAGTTTGGACTCCAACTCTGGGGCCAACGTCCTGACTTTC. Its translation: CASSLDSNSGANVLTF.

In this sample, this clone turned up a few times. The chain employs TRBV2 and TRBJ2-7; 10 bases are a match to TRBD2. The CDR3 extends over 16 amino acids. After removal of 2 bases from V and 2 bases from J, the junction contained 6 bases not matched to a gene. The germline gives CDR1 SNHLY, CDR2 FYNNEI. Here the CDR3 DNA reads TGTGCCAGCAGTGAAAGGAGCGGGGGGGCCGCCTACGAGCAGTACTTC. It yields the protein CASSERSGGAAYEQYF.

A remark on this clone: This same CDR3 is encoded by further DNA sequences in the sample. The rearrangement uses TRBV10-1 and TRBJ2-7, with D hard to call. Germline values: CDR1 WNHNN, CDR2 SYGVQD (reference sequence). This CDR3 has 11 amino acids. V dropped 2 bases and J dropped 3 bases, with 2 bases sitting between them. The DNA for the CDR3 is TGCGCCAGCAGTGAGGGCTACGAGCAGTACTTC. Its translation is CASSEGYEQYF.

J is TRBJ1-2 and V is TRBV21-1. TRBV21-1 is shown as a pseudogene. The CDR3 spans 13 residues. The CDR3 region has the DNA TGTGCCAGCAGCCCGCGCACCCTCTATGGCTACACCTTC. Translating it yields CASSPRTLYGYTF.